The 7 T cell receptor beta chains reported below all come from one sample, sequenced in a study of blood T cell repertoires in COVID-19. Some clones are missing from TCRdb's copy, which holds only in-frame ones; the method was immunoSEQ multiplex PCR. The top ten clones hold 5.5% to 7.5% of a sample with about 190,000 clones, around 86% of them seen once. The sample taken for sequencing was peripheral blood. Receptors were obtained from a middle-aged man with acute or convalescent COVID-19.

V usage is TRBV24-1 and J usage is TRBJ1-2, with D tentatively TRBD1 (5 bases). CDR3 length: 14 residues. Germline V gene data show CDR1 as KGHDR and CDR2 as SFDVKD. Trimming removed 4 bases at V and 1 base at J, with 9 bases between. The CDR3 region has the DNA TGTGCCACCAGTGAGCCGGGACTTAACTATGGCTACACCTTC. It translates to CATSEPGLNYGYTF.

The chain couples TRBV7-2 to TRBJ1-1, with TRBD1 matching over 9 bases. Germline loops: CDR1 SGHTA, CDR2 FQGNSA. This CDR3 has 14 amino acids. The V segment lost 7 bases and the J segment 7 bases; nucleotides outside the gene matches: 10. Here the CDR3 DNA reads TGTGCCAGCACCATACCGGGACAGGGAGGTGAAGCTTTCTTT. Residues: CASTIPGQGGEAFF.

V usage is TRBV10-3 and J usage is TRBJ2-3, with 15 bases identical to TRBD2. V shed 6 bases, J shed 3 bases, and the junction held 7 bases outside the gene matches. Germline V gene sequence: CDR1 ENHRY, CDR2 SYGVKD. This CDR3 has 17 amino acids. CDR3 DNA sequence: TGTGCCATCAGCAGGACTAGCGGGGGGGCGGGGACAGATACGCAGTATTTT. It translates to CAISRTSGGAGTDTQYF.

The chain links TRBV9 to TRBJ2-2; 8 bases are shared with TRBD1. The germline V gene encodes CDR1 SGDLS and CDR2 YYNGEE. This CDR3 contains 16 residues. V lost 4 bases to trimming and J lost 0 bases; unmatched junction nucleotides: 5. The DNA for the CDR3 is TGTGCCAGCAGCCCGAGGACAGGGTCGAACACCGGGGAGCTGTTTTTT. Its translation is CASSPRTGSNTGELFF.

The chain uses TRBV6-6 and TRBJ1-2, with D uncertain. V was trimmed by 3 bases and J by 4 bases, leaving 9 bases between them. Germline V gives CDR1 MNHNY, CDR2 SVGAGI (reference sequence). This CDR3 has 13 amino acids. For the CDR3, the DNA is TGTGCCAGCAGTTATATACAGACCTATGGCTACACCTTC. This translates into CASSYIQTYGYTF.

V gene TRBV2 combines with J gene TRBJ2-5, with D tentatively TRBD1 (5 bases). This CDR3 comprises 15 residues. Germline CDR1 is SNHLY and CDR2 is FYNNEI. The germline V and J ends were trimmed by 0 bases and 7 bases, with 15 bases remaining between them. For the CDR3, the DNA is TGTGCCAGCAGTGAAGCGCGACAATCTAGGGGGACCCAGTACTTC. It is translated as CASSEARQSRGTQYF.

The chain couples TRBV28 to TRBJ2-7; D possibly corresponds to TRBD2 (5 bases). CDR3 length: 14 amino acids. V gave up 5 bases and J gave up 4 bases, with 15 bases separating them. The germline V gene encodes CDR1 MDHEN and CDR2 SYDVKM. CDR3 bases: TGTGCCAGCAGTGCCGCCCGGGGTACATACGAGCAGTACTTC. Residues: CASSAARGTYEQYF.